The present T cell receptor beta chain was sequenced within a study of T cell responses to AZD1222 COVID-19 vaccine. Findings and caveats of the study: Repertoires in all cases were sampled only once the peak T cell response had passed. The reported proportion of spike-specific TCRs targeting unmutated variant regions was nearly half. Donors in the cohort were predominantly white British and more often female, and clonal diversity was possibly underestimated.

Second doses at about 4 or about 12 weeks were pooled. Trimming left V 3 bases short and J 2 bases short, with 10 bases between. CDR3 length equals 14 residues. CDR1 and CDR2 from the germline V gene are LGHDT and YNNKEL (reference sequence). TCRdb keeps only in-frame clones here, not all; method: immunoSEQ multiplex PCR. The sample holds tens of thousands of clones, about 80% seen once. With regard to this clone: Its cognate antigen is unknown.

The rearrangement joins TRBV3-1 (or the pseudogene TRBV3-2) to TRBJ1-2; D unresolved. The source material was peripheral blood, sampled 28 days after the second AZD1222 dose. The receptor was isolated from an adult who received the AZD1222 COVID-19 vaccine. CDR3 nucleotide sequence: TGTGCCAGCAGCCACCGGGCAGGCAACTATGGCTACACCTTC. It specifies CASSHRAGNYGYTF.